This TCR beta chain emerged from a study of blood T cell repertoires in COVID-19. Study details: COVID-19 samples from acute and convalescent phases originated in the United States, Italy and Spain. Sample material is recorded as cDNA or gDNA derived from T cells, B-cell-depleted T cells, or PBMCs.

CDR3 length: 15 residues. V shed 3 bases and J 15 bases; nucleotides not matched to a gene: 12. Germline V lookup: CDR1 LGHDT, CDR2 YNNKEL (reference sequence). Original analysis: Reference gene primer amplification in the assay estimated nucleated cell counts. The repertoire was sequenced with immunoSEQ multiplex PCR; TCRdb's copy has only in-frame clones and lacks some. V and J calls and clone size are given by that table; D and trimming were obtained from the DNA. The sample includes roughly 250,000 clones, nearly 85% seen only once; the top ten take 7.5% to 9%. Sequenced material: peripheral blood. The TCR sequence derives from a human donor in a cohort sampled during active COVID-19. The chain combines TRBV3-1 (or the pseudogene TRBV3-2) with TRBJ2-1; TRBD2 matches at 12 bases. The CDR3 protein is CASSHRLAGAPLRFF. The CDR3 coding sequence is TGTGCCAGCAGCCACAGACTAGCGGGGGCCCCATTACGGTTCTTC.